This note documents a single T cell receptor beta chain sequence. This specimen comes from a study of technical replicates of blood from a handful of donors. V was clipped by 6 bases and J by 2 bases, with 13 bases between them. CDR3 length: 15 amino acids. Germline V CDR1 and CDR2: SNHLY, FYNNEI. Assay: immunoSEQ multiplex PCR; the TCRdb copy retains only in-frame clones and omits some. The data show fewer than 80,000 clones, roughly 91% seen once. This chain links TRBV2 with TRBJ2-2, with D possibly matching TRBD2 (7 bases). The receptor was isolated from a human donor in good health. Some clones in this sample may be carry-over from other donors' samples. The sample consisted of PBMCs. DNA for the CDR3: TGTGCCAGCAGGGCCGGCGGGGGCAACACCGGGGAGCTGTTTTTT. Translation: CASRAGGGNTGELFF.